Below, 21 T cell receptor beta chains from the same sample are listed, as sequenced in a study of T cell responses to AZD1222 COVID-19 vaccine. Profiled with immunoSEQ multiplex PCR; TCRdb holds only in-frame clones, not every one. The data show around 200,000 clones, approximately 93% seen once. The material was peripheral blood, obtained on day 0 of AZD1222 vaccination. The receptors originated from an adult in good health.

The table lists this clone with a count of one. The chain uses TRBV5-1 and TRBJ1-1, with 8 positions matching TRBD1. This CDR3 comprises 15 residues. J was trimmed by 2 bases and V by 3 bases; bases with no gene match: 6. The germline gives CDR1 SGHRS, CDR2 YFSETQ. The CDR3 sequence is CASSYIDRGNTEAFF. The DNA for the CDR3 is TGCGCCAGCAGCTATATCGACAGGGGTAACACTGAAGCTTTCTTT.

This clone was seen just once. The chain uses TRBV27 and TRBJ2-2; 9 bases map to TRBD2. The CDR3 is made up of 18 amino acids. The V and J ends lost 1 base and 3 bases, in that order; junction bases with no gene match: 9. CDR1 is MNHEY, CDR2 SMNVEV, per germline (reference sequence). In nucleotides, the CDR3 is TGTGCCAGCAGTTTATTGCGGGGGGGCCGATGGTACACCGGGGAGCTGTTTTTT. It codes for CASSLLRGGRWYTGELFF.

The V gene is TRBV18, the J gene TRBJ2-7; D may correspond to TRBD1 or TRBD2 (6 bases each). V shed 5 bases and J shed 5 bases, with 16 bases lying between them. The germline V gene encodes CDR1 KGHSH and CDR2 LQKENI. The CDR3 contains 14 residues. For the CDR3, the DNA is TGTGCCAGCTCAATAGCAGGAGGGGGGAACGAGCAGTACTTC. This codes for CASSIAGGGNEQYF. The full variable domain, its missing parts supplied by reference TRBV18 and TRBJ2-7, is NAGVMQNPRHLVRRRGQEARLRCSPMKGHSHVYWYRQLPEEGLKFMVYLQKENIIDESGMPKERFSAEFPKEGPSILRIQQVVRGDSAAYFCASSIAGGGNEQYFGPGTRLTVT.

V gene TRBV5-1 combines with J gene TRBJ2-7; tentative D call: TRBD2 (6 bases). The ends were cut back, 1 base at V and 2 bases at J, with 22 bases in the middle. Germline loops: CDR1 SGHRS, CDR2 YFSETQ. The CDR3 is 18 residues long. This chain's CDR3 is CASSLTRDLLNLPYEQYF. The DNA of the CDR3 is TGCGCCAGCAGCTTGACCCGGGACTTACTGAACCTCCCCTACGAGCAGTACTTC.

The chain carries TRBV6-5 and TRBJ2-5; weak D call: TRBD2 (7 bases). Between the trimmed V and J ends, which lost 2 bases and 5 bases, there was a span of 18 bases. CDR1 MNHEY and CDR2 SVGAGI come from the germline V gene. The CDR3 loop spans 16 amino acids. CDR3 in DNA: TGTGCCAGCAGTTACGGGGGGGCCGGCCAAGGTGAGACCCAGTACTTC. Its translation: CASSYGGAGQGETQYF.

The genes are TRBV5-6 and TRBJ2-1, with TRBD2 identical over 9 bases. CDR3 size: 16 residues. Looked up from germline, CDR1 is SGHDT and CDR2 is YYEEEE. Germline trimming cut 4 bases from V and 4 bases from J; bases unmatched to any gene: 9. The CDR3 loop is CASSRRLADEYNEQFF. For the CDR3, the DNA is TGTGCCAGCAGCCGTAGACTAGCGGACGAATACAATGAGCAGTTCTTC.

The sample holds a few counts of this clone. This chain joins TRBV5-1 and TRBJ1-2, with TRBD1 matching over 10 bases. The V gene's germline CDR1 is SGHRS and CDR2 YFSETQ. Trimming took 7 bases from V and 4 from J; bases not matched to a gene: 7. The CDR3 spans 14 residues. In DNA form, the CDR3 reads TGCGCCAGCCGTCCGGGACAGGGGACCTATGGCTACACCTTC. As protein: CASRPGQGTYGYTF.

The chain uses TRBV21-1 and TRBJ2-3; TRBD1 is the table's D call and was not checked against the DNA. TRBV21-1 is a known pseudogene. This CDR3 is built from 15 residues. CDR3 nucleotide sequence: TGTGCCAGCAGCATGGCCTTGCTCAGAACAGATACGCAGTATTTT. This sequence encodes CASSMALLRTDTQYF.

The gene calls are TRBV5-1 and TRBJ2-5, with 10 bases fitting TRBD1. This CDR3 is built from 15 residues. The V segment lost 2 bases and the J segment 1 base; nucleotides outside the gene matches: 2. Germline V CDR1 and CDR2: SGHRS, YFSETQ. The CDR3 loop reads CASSFGQGGQETQYF. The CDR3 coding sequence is TGCGCCAGCAGCTTTGGACAGGGGGGCCAAGAGACCCAGTACTTC.

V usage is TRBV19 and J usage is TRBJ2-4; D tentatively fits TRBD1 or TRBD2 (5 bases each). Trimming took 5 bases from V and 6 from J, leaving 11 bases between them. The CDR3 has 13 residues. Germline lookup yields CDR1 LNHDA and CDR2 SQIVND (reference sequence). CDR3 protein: CASSGDPLNIQYF. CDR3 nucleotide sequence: TGTGCCAGTAGTGGGGACCCCCTAAACATTCAGTACTTC.

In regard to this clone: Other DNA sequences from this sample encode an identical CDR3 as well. As DNA, the CDR3 is TGCAGCGTTCGACAGGGTGGCAATCAGCCCCAGCATTTT. Translation gives CSVRQGGNQPQHF. The chain employs TRBV29-1 and TRBJ1-5; TRBD1 aligns across 7 bases. CDR3 length: 13 amino acids. With V trimmed by 5 bases and J by 2 bases, 3 bases remained unmatched. From germline, CDR1 is SQVTM and CDR2 ANQGSEA.

CDR3 loop: CASSFSGSRSYNEQFF. CDR3 bases: TGTGCCAGCAGTTTTAGCGGGAGCCGCTCCTACAATGAGCAGTTCTTC. The chain couples TRBV27 to TRBJ2-1, with 9 bases lining up with TRBD2. CDR1 and CDR2 (germline): MNHEY, SMNVEV (reference sequence). With V trimmed by 3 bases and J by 0 bases, 3 bases remained unmatched. The CDR3 runs to 16 residues.

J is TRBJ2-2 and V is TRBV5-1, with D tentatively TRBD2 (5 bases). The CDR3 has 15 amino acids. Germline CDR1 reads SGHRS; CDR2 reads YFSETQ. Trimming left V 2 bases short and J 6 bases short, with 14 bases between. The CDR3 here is CASSFLEWRSGELFF. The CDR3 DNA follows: TGCGCCAGCAGCTTCCTGGAGTGGAGGTCCGGGGAGCTGTTTTTT.

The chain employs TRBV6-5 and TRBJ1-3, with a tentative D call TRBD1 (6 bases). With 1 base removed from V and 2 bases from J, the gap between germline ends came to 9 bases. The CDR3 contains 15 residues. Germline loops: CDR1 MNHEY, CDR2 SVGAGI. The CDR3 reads CASSYLSGAGNTIYF. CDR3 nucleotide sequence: TGTGCCAGCAGTTACTTATCAGGGGCTGGAAACACCATATATTTT.

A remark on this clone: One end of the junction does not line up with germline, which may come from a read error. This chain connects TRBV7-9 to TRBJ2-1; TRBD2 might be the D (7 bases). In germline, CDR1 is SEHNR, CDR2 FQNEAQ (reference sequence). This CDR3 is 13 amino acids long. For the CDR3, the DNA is TGTGCCAGCAGCTTAGGGCGGGGGCTCAACGAGGTCTTC. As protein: CASSLGRGLNEVF.

The CDR3 DNA follows: TGTGCCAGCAGCTTAGTAGTAGGGGGCGGATACGAGCAGTACTTC. This sequence encodes CASSLVVGGGYEQYF. This chain joins TRBV11-2 and TRBJ2-7; TRBD1 matches 7 bases. Germline CDR1 reads SGHAT; CDR2 reads FQNNGV. This CDR3 spans 15 amino acids. The J segment lost 4 bases and the V segment lost 1 base, leaving 7 bases of the junction unmatched.

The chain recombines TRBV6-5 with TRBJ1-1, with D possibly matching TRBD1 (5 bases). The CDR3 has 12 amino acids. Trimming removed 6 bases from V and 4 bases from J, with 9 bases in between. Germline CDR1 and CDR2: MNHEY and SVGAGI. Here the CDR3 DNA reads TGTGCCAGCAGCAGACAGTTCACTGAAGCTTTCTTT. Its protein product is CASSRQFTEAFF.

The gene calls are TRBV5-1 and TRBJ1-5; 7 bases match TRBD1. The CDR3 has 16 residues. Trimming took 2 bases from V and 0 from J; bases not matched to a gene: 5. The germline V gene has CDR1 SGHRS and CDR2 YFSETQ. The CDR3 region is CASSFPTGNSNQPQHF. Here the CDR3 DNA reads TGCGCCAGCAGCTTCCCGACAGGGAATAGCAATCAGCCCCAGCATTTT. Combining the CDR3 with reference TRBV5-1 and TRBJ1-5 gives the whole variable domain KAGVTQTPRYLIKTRGQQVTLSCSPISGHRSVSWYQQTPGQGLQFLFEYFSETQRNKGNFPGRFSGRQFSNSRSEMNVSTLELGDSALYLCASSFPTGNSNQPQHFGDGTRLSIL.

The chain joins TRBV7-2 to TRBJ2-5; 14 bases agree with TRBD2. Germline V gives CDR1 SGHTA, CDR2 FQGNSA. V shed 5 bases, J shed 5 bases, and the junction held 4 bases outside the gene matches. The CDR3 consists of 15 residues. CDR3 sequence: CASSLGTSGSETQYF. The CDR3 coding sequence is TGTGCCAGCAGCCTGGGGACTAGCGGGAGTGAGACCCAGTACTTC.

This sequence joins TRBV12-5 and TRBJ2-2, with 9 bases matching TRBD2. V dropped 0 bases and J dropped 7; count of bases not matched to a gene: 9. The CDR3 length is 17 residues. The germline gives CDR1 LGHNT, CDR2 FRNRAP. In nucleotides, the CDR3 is TGTGCTAGTGGTTTGGTATTGGTAGCGGGAGCAATCGGGGAGCTGTTTTTT. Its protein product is CASGLVLVAGAIGELFF. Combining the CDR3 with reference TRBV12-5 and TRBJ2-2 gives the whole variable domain DARVTQTPRHKVTEMGQEVTMRCQPILGHNTVFWYRQTMMQGLELLAYFRNRAPLDDSGMPKDRFSAEMPDATLATLKIQPSEPRDSAVYFCASGLVLVAGAIGELFFGEGSRLTVL.

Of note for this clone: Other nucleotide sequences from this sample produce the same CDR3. The DNA for the CDR3 is TGTGCCAGCAGCCAAGGGGCGGGTTTGAACACTGAAGCTTTCTTT. This gives the protein CASSQGAGLNTEAFF. J is TRBJ1-1 and V is TRBV3-1 (or the pseudogene TRBV3-2); D is ambiguous. V lost 1 base to trimming and J lost 0 bases, with 9 bases between them. The length of the CDR3 is 15 residues. The V gene's germline CDR1 is LGHDT and CDR2 YNNKEL (reference sequence).